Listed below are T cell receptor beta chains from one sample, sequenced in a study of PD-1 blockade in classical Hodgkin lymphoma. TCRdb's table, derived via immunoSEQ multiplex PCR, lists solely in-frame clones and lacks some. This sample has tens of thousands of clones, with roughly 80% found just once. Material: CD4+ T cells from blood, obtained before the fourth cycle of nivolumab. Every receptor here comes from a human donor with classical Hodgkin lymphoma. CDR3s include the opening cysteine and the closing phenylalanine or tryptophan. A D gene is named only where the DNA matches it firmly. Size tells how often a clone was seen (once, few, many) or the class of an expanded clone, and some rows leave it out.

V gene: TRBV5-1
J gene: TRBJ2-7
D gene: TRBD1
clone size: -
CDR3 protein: CASSSGGTGEREQYF
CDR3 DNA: TGCGCCAGCAGCTCGGGGGGGACAGGGGAGCGCGAGCAGTACTTC

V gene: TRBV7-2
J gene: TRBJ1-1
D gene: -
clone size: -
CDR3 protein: CASSPSVGPGEAFF
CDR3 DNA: TGTGCCAGCAGCCCATCGGTGGGCCCGGGTGAAGCTTTCTTT

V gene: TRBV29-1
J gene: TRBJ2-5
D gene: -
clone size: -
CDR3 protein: CSVTTGSQETQYF
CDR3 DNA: TGCAGCGTAACAACAGGGAGCCAAGAGACCCAGTACTTC

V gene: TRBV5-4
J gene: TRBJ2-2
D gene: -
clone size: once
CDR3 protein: CASSPAATGRNTGELFF
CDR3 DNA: TGTGCCAGCAGCCCGGCCGCAACAGGGCGGAACACCGGGGAGCTGTTTTTT

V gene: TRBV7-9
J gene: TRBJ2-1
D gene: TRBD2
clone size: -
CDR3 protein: CASSLALTSGSYNEQFF
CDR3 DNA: TGTGCCAGCAGCTTAGCCCTAACTAGCGGCTCCTACAATGAGCAGTTCTTC

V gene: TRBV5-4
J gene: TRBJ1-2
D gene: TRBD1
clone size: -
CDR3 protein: CASSKESGQGNYGYTF
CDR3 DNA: TGTGCCAGCAGCAAAGAGTCGGGACAGGGTAACTATGGCTACACCTTC

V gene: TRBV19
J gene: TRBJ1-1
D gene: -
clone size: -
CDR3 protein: CATGRRETTEAFF
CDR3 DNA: TGTGCCACCGGAAGGAGGGAGACCACTGAAGCTTTCTTT

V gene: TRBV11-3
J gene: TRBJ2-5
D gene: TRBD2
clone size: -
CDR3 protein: CASSFHGGALEETQYF
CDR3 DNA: TGTGCCAGCAGCTTTCACGGGGGGGCCCTCGAAGAGACCCAGTACTTC

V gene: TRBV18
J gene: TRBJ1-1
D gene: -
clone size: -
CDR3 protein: CASSQATEAFF
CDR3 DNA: TGTGCCAGCTCTCAAGCGACTGAAGCTTTCTTT

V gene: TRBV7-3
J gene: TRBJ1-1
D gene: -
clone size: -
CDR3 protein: CASSSLGRDTEAFF
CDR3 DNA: TGTGCCAGCAGCTCCCTGGGGAGAGACACTGAAGCTTTCTTT

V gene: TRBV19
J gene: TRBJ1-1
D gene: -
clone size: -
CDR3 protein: CASSFRQNTEAFF
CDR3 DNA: TGTGCCAGTAGTTTTCGACAGAACACTGAAGCTTTCTTT

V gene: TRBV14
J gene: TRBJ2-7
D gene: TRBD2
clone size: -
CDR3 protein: CASSQGPLAGGLSYEQYF
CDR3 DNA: TGTGCCAGCAGCCAAGGTCCACTAGCGGGGGGACTCTCCTACGAGCAGTACTTC

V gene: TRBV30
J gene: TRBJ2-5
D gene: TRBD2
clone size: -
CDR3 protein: CAWSPLGGGETQYF
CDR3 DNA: TGTGCCTGGAGTCCCCTCGGGGGGGGAGAGACCCAGTACTTC

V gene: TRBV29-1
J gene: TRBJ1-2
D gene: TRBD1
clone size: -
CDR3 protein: CSVVTGLGYGYTF
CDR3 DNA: TGCAGCGTTGTGACAGGGCTCGGCTATGGCTACACCTTC

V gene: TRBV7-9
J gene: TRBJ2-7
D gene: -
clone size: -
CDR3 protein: CASSSHLGHYEQYF
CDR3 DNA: TGTGCCAGCAGTTCTCATTTGGGCCACTACGAGCAGTACTTC

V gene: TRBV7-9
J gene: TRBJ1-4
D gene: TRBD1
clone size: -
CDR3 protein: CASSPGQGNEKLFF
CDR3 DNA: TGTGCCAGCAGCCCCGGACAGGGGAATGAAAAACTGTTTTTT

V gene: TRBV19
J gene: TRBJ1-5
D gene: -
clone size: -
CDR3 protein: CASSTNTGTPRPQHF
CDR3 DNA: TGTGCCAGTAGTACCAATACCGGGACCCCCAGGCCCCAGCATTTT